This passage covers 8 T cell receptor beta chains from one sample sequenced in a study of T-cell reconstitution after alpha-beta-depleted transplantation in children. A TCRbeta library incorporating unique molecular identifiers was prepared. TCRdb re-derived calls from the PCR reads in MiXCR, one entry per CDR3 protein. The sample has roughly 300,000 distinct CDR3 sequences, around a tenth seen once. Sequenced material: peripheral blood, taken 180 days after TCRalphabeta/CD19-depleted stem cell transplant. The source is a male patient under 10 years old who had a stem cell transplant for chronic granulomatous disease, so the T cells may come from the graft donor.

This clonotype was found a few times. The rearrangement uses TRBV10-1 and TRBJ2-1, with 8 bases identical to TRBD1. The CDR3 consists of 12 residues. V was clipped by 5 bases and J by 10 bases; unmatched bases: 4. Looked up from germline, CDR1 is WNHNN and CDR2 is SYGVQD (reference sequence). The CDR3 sequence: CASSFNRGEQFF. Written as DNA, the CDR3 is TGCGCCAGCAGTTTTAACAGGGGGGAGCAGTTCTTC.

This clonotype showed up many times. The rearrangement joins TRBV20-1 to TRBJ2-7, with 9 positions matching TRBD1. The CDR3 totals 15 residues. V lost 5 bases to trimming and J lost 6 bases; unmatched junction nucleotides: 14. Germline CDR1 DFQATT, CDR2 SNEGSKA (reference sequence). The CDR3: CSAETGGRGYGEQYF. Here the CDR3 DNA reads TGCAGTGCTGAAACAGGGGGCAGGGGATACGGCGAGCAGTACTTC.

This clonotype was seen repeatedly, ten times or more. CDR3 bases: TGTGCCAGCAGCATCCGGGACAAGAACTATGGCTACACCTTC. This encodes CASSIRDKNYGYTF. The chain carries TRBV9 and TRBJ1-2; a weak D match, TRBD1 (6 bases). This CDR3 is built from 14 residues. Per germline, CDR1 SGDLS and CDR2 YYNGEE. The V gene lost 4 bases and the J gene lost 2 bases, with 12 bases spanning the gap.

This clonotype was observed many times. The rearrangement uses TRBV15 and TRBJ2-1; 13 nucleotides line up with TRBD2. There are 15 residues in the CDR3. In germline, CDR1 is LNHNV, CDR2 YYDKDF (reference sequence). With V trimmed by 5 bases and J by 7 bases, 5 bases remained unmatched. The CDR3 protein is CATSETSGRFNEQFF. DNA for the CDR3: TGTGCCACCAGCGAGACTAGCGGGAGGTTTAATGAGCAGTTCTTC.

This clonotype was counted at least ten times. The chain couples TRBV12-3 or TRBV12-4 to TRBJ1-4, with D unresolved. Trimming removed 5 bases from V and 4 bases from J, with 11 bases in between. This CDR3 spans 14 amino acids. The CDR3 DNA reads as TGTGCCAGCAGTCACCGTAACGTTAATGAAAAACTGTTTTTT. Amino acids: CASSHRNVNEKLFF.

This clonotype has a count of ten or more. The CDR3: CASSFPENPSGANVLTF. The CDR3 DNA reads as TGTGCCAGCAGCTTCCCAGAGAACCCCTCTGGGGCCAACGTCCTGACTTTC. The V call is TRBV7-3, the J call TRBJ2-6; D is uncertain. The V gene's germline CDR1 is SGHTA and CDR2 FQGTGA. V shed 3 bases and J shed 0 bases, with 12 bases lying between them. The CDR3 runs 17 residues.

As to this clonotype: A junction end diverges from the germline sequence, so it may reflect a read error. V and J are TRBV20-1 and TRBJ2-2; 8 nucleotides agree with TRBD2. Germline V gene data show CDR1 as DFQATT and CDR2 as SNEGSKA (reference sequence). The CDR3 contains 16 residues. The CDR3 here is CCAITAGARNTGELFF. CDR3 sequence (DNA): TGCTGTGCTATCACAGCGGGGGCTCGAAACACCGGGGAGCTGTTTTTT.

This chain connects TRBV30 to TRBJ1-1, with D unresolved. The V end was cut by 0 bases, the J end by 1 base, with 9 bases between. Germline-derived CDR1 and CDR2 are GTSNPN and SVGIG (reference sequence). This CDR3 is 14 amino acids long. DNA for the CDR3: TGTGCCTGGAGTGTACCGTGGGGGAACACTGAAGCTTTCTTT. This sequence encodes CAWSVPWGNTEAFF.